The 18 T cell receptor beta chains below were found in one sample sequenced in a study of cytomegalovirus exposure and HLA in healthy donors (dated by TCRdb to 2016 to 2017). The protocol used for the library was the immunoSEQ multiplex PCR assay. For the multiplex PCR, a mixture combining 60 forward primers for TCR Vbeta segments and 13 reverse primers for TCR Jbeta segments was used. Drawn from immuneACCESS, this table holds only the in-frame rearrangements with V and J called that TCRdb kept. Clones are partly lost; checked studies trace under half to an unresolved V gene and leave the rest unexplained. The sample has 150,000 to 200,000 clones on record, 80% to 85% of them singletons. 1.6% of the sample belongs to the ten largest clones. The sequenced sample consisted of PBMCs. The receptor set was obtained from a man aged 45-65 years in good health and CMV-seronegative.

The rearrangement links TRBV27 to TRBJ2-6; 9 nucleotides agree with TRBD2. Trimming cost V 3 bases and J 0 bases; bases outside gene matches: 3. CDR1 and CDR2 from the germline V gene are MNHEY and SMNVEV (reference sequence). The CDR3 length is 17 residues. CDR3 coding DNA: TGTGCCAGCAGTTTTAGCGGGGGAGTCTCTGGGGCCAACGTCCTGACTTTC. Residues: CASSFSGGVSGANVLTF.

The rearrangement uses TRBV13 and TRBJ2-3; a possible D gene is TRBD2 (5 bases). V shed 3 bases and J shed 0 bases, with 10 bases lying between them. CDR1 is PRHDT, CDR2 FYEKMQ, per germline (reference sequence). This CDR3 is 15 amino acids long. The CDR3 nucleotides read TGTGCCAGCAGCTTTAGCGTTTCTAGCACAGATACGCAGTATTTT. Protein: CASSFSVSSTDTQYF.

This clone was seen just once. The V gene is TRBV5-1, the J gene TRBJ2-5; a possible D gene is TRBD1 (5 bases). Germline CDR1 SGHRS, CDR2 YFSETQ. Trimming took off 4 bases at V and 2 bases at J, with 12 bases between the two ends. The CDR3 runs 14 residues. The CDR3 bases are TGCGCCAGCAGCCAAATAGACAGACAAGAGACCCAGTACTTC. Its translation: CASSQIDRQETQYF. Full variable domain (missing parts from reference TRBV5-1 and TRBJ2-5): KAGVTQTPRYLIKTRGQQVTLSCSPISGHRSVSWYQQTPGQGLQFLFEYFSETQRNKGNFPGRFSGRQFSNSRSEMNVSTLELGDSALYLCASSQIDRQETQYFGPGTRLLVL.

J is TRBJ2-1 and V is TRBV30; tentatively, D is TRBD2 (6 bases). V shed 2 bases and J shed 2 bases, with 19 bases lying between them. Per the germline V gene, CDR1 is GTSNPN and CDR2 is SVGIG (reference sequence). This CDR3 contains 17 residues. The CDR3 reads CAWSRGIGRRAYNEQFF. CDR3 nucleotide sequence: TGTGCCTGGAGTCGCGGGATAGGGCGCAGGGCCTACAATGAGCAGTTCTTC.

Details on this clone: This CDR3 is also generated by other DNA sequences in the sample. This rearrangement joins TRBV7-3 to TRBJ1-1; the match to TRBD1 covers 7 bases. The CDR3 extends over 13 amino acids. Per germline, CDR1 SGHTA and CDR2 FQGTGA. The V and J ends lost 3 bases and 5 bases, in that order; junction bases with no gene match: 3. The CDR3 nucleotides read TGTGCCAGCAGCTTGAACAGGGGAACTGAAGCTTTCTTT. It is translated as CASSLNRGTEAFF.

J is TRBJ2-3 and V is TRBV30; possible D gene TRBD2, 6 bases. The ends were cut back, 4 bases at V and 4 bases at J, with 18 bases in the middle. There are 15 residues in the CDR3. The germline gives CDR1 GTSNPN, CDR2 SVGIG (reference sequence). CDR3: CAWNLGGTGADTQYF. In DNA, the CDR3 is TGTGCCTGGAACCTCGGGGGTACTGGGGCAGATACGCAGTATTTT.

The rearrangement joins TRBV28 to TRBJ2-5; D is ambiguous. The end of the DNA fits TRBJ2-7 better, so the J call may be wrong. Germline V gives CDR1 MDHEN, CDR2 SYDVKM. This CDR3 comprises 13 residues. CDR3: CASRGTPSYEQYF. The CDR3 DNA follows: TGTGCCAGCAGGGGCACCCCCTCCTACGAGCAGTACTTC.

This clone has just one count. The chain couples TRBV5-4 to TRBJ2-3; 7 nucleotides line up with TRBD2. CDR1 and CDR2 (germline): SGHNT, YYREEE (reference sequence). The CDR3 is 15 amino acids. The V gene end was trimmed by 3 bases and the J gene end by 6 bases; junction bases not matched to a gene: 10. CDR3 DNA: TGTGCCAGCAGCTCGGGGGGTAGAATAGGTGATACGCAGTATTTT. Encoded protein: CASSSGGRIGDTQYF. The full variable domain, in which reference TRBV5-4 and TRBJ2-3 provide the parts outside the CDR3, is ETGVTQSPTHLIKTRGQQVTLRCSSQSGHNTVSWYQQALGQGPQFIFQYYREEENGRGNFPPRFSGLQFPNYSSELNVNALELDDSALYLCASSSGGRIGDTQYFGPGTRLTVL.

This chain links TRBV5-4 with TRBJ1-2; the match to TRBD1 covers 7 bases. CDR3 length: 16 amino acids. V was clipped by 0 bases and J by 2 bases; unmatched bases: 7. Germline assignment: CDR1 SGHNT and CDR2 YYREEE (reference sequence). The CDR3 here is CASSLAAGTANYGYTF. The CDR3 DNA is TGTGCCAGCAGCTTGGCCGCGGGGACAGCAAACTATGGCTACACCTTC.

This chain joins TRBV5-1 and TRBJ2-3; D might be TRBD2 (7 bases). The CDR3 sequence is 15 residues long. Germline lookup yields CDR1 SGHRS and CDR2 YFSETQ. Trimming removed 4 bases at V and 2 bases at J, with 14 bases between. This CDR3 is CASSGGGRATDTQYF. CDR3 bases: TGCGCCAGCAGCGGGGGGGGGCGGGCCACAGATACGCAGTATTTT.

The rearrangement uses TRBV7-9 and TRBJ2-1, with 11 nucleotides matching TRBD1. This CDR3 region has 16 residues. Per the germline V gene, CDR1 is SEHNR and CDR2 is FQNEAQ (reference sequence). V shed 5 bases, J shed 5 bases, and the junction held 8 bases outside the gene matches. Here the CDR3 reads CASSSRTGGFNNEQFF. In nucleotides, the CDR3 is TGTGCCAGCAGCAGCAGGACAGGGGGCTTTAACAATGAGCAGTTCTTC.

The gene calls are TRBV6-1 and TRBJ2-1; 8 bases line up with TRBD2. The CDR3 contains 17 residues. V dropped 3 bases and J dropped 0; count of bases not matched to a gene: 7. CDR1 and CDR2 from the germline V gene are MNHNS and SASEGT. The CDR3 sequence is CASSEGSGGSSYNEQFF. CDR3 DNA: TGTGCCAGCAGTGAGGGAAGCGGGGGAAGCTCCTACAATGAGCAGTTCTTC.

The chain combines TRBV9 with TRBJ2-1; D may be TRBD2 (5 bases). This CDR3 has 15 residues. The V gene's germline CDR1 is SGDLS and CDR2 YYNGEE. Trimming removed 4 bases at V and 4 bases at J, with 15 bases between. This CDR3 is CASSSGLASYNEQFF. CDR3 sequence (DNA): TGTGCCAGCAGCTCCGGCCTAGCCTCTTACAATGAGCAGTTCTTC.

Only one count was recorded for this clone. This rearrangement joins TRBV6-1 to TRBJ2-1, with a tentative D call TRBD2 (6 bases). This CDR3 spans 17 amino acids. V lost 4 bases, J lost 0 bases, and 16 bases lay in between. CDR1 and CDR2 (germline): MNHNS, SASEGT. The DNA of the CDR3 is TGTGCCAGCAGTGGCGGGACTTCCCTGGGCTCCTACAATGAGCAGTTCTTC. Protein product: CASSGGTSLGSYNEQFF.

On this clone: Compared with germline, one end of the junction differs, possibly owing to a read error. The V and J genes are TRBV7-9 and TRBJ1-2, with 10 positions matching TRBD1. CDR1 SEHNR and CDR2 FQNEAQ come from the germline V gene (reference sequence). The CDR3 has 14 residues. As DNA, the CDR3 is TGTTCCAGCAGCAAGACAGGGGGCGGTTATGGCTACACCTTC. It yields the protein CSSSKTGGGYGYTF.

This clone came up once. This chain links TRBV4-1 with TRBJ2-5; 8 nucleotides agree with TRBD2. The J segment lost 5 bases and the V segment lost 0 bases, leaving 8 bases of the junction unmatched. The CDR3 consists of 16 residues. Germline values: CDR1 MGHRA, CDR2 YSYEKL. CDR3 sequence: CASSQDPSGRGETQYF. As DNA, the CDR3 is TGCGCCAGCAGCCAAGATCCGAGCGGGAGAGGGGAGACCCAGTACTTC.

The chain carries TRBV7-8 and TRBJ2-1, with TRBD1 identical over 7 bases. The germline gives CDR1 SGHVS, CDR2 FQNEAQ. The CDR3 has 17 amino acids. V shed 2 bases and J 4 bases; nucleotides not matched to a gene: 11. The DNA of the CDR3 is TGTGCCAGCAGCTTAACCCCCGACAGGGTGAGGTACAATGAGCAGTTCTTC. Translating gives CASSLTPDRVRYNEQFF.

CDR3: CASSQTGRPPGTGELFF. DNA for the CDR3: TGTGCCAGCAGCCAAACTGGGAGACCCCCGGGCACCGGGGAGCTGTTTTTT. The chain joins TRBV14 to TRBJ2-2; possibly TRBD2 for D (5 bases). V shed 2 bases and J shed 4 bases, with 17 bases lying between them. The CDR3 loop spans 17 amino acids. Germline loops: CDR1 SGHDN, CDR2 FVKESK.